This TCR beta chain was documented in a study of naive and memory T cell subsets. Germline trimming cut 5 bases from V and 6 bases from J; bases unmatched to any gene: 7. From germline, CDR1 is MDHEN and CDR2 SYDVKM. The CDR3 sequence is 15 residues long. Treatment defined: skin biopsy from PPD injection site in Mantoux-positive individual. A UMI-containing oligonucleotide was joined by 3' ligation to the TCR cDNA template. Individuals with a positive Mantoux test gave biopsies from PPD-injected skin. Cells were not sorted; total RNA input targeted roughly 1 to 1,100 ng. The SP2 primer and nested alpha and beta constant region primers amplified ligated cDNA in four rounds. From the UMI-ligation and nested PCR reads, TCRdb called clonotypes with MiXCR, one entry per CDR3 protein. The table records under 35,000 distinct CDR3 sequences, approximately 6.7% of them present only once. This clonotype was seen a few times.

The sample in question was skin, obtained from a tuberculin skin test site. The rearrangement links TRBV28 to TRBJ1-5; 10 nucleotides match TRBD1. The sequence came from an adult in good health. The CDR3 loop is CASSPGTGDTQPQHF. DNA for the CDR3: TGTGCCAGCAGTCCCGGGACAGGGGACACTCAGCCCCAGCATTTT. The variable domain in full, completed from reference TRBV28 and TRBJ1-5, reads DVKVTQSSRYLVKRTGEKVFLECVQDMDHENMFWYRQDPGLGLRLIYFSYDVKMKEKGDIPEGYSVSREKKERFSLILESASTNQTSMYLCASSPGTGDTQPQHFGDGTRLSIL.